This TCR beta chain was captured in a study of blood T cell repertoires in COVID-19. At the level of the study: Samples representing acute and convalescent COVID-19 were sourced from the United States, Italy and Spain.

Participants were aged about 18 to 100 years, lived in under 25 US areas, and enrolled virtually. Resolution of symptoms, clearance, or two negative PCRs was present in recovered Cohort 3 donors. CDR1 SGHTA and CDR2 FQGNSA come from the germline V gene. The CDR3 has 15 residues. V trimming: 3 bases; J trimming: 4 bases; junction bases outside the gene matches: 3. Here immunoSEQ multiplex PCR was the method, and the copy in TCRdb shows in-frame clones only, minus some. This table holds roughly 380,000 clones, roughly 87% found once. Sequenced input: PBMCs or T cells enriched from blood (not recorded which). The receptor comes from a woman in her 30s who had recovered from COVID-19. The rearrangement links TRBV7-2 to TRBJ2-1, with 10 nucleotides matching TRBD2. The CDR3 DNA reads TGTGCCAGCAGCTTTGGACTAGCGGATTACAATGAGCAGTTCTTC. It codes for CASSFGLADYNEQFF.